This T cell receptor beta chain was sequenced during a study of cytomegalovirus exposure and HLA in healthy donors. The overall study: Earlier sequencing of about 179 million T cells yielded under 120 million unique TCR beta sequences. Study-wide results and caveats: In a later analysis, across HLA loci, associated TCR counts were highest for DRB1, lowest for HLA-C. Being indistinguishable, some V segments were excluded, TRBV6-2 and TRBV6-3 among them. By a later analysis, the bulk of CMV-associated TCR beta chains appeared HLA-restricted.

The PCR used 60 Vbeta and 13 Jbeta primers. Assay used: immunoSEQ multiplex PCR; TCRdb lists only in-frame clones, some missing. The data hold about 110,000 clones, with 65% to 90% observed a single time. Of note for this clone: Its specificity is unknown.

The V and J ends lost 5 bases and 5 bases, in that order; junction bases with no gene match: 8. There are 14 residues in the CDR3. Germline-derived CDR1 and CDR2 are MNHEY and SVGAGI. The V call is TRBV6-5, the J call TRBJ1-1, with TRBD1 matching over 7 bases. The clonotype comes from a man aged 25-40 years in good health and CMV-seropositive. Sequenced sample: PBMCs. The CDR3, as DNA: TGTGCCAGCAGTCTAGCCCCAGGGGGGACTGAAGCTTTCTTT. Protein sequence: CASSLAPGGTEAFF.